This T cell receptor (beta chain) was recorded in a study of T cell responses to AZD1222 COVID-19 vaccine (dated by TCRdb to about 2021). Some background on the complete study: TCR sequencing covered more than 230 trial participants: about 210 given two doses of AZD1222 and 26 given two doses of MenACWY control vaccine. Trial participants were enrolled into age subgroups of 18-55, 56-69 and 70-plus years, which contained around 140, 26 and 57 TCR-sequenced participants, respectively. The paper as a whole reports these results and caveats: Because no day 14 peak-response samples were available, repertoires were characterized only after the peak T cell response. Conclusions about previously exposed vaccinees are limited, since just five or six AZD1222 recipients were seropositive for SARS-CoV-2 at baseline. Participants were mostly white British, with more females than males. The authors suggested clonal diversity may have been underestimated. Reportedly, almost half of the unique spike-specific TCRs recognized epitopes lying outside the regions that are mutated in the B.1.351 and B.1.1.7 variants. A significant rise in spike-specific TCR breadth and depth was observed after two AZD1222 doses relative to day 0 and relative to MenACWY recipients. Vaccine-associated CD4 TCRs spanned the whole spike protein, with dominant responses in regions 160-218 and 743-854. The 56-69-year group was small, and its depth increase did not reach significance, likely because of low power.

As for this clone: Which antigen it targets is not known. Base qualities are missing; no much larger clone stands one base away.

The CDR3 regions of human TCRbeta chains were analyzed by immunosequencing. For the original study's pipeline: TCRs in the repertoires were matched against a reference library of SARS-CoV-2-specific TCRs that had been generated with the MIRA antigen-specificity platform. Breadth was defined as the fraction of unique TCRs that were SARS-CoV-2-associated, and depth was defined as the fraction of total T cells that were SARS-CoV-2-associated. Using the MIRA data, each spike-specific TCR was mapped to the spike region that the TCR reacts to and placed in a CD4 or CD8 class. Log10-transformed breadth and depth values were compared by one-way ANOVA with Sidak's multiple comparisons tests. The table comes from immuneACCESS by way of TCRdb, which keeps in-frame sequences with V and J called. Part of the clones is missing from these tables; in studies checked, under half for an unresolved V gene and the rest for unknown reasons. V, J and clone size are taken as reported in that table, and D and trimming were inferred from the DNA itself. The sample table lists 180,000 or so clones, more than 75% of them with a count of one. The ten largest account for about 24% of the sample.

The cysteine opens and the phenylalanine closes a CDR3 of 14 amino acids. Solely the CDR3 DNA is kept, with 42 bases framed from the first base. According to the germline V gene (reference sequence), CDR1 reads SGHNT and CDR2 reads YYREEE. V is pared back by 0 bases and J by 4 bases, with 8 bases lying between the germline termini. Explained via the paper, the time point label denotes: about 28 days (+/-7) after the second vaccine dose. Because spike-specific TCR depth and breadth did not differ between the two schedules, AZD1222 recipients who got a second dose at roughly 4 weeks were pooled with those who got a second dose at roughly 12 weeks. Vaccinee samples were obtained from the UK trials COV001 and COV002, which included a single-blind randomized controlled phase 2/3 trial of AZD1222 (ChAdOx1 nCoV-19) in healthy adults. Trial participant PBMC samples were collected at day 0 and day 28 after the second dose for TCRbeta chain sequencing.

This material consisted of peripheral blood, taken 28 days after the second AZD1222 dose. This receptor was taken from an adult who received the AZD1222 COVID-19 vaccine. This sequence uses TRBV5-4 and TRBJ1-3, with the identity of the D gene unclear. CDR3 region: CASSLEGPGNTIYF. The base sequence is TGTGCCAGCAGCTTGGAAGGGCCCGGAAACACCATATATTTT.